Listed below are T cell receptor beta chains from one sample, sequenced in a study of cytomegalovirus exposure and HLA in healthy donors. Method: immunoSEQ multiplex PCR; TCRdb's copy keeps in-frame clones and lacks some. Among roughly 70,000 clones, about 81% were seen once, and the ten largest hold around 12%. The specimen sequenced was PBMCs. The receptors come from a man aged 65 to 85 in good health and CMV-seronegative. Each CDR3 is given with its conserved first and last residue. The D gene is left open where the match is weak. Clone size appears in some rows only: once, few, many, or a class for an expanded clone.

cdr3_aa: CASSPRLYEQYF; cdr3_nt: TGTGCCAGCAGCCCGCGACTGTACGAGCAGTACTTC; j_call: TRBJ2-7; clone_size: .; v_call: TRBV6-6; d_call: .
cdr3_aa: CASSSLLAGQETQYF; cdr3_nt: TGCGCCAGCAGCTCCCTCTTAGCGGGCCAAGAGACCCAGTACTTC; j_call: TRBJ2-5; clone_size: .; v_call: TRBV5-1; d_call: TRBD2
cdr3_aa: CASTGQSNQPQHF; cdr3_nt: TGTGCCAGCACTGGACAGTCCAATCAGCCCCAGCATTTT; j_call: TRBJ1-5; clone_size: few; v_call: TRBV2; d_call: .
cdr3_aa: CASSPPAGQGTSEQYF; cdr3_nt: TGTGCCAGCTCACCACCGGCGGGACAGGGAACGTCCGAGCAGTACTTC; j_call: TRBJ2-7; clone_size: .; v_call: TRBV18; d_call: TRBD1
cdr3_aa: CASSFASGTSRYNEQFF; cdr3_nt: TGTGCCAGCAGCTTCGCTTCCGGGACTAGCAGATACAATGAGCAGTTCTTC; j_call: TRBJ2-1; clone_size: once; v_call: TRBV11-2; d_call: TRBD2
cdr3_aa: CASSLIKGSPTNQETQYF; cdr3_nt: TGTGCCAGCAGCTTAATCAAAGGGAGCCCGACAAACCAAGAGACCCAGTACTTC; j_call: TRBJ2-5; clone_size: few; v_call: TRBV7-2; d_call: .
cdr3_aa: CASSSVTSGSLEQYF; cdr3_nt: TGTGCCAGCAGTTCTGTGACTAGCGGGTCCCTCGAGCAGTACTTC; j_call: TRBJ2-7; clone_size: few; v_call: TRBV6-6; d_call: TRBD2
cdr3_aa: CASSRMWTSGSRETQYF; cdr3_nt: TGCGCCAGCAGCCGAATGTGGACTAGCGGGAGTAGGGAGACCCAGTACTTC; j_call: TRBJ2-5; clone_size: once; v_call: TRBV5-1; d_call: TRBD2
cdr3_aa: CASSQISGGYEQYF; cdr3_nt: TGCGCCAGCAGCCAAATATCAGGGGGCTACGAGCAGTACTTC; j_call: TRBJ2-7; clone_size: .; v_call: TRBV4-3; d_call: TRBD1
cdr3_aa: CASSLTASTNEKLFF; cdr3_nt: TGTGCCAGCAGTTTAACAGCTTCAACTAATGAAAAACTGTTTTTT; j_call: TRBJ1-4; clone_size: .; v_call: TRBV6-5; d_call: .
cdr3_aa: CATSDRFHSGNTIYF; cdr3_nt: TGTGCCACCTCGGACAGGTTTCATTCTGGAAACACCATATATTTT; j_call: TRBJ1-3; clone_size: .; v_call: TRBV19; d_call: TRBD1
cdr3_aa: CASSQGLAYEQYF; cdr3_nt: TGTGCCAGCAGTCAAGGTCTAGCGTACGAGCAGTACTTC; j_call: TRBJ2-7; clone_size: few; v_call: TRBV11-2; d_call: .
cdr3_aa: CASSTDRGLGTDTQYF; cdr3_nt: TGCGCCAGCAGTACCGACAGGGGGCTCGGCACAGATACGCAGTATTTT; j_call: TRBJ2-3; clone_size: .; v_call: TRBV5-1; d_call: TRBD1
cdr3_aa: CASSRTSGVDTEAFF; cdr3_nt: TGTGCCAGCAGCCGCACTTCAGGGGTTGACACTGAAGCTTTCTTT; j_call: TRBJ1-1; clone_size: few; v_call: TRBV7-6; d_call: .
cdr3_aa: CAISEAVYEQYF; cdr3_nt: TGTGCCATCAGTGAGGCGGTTTACGAGCAGTACTTC; j_call: TRBJ2-7; clone_size: .; v_call: TRBV10-3; d_call: .
cdr3_aa: CASSERPGLVKETQYF; cdr3_nt: TGTGCCAGCAGTGAGCGTCCGGGACTAGTGAAGGAGACCCAGTACTTC; j_call: TRBJ2-5; clone_size: .; v_call: TRBV25-1; d_call: TRBD2
cdr3_aa: CASSLRLAGNEQFF; cdr3_nt: TGCGCCAGCAGCTTGAGACTAGCGGGGAATGAGCAGTTCTTC; j_call: TRBJ2-1; clone_size: .; v_call: TRBV5-1; d_call: TRBD2
cdr3_aa: CASSLVGGSRQETQYF; cdr3_nt: TGTGCCAGCAGCTTAGTTGGCGGGAGTAGACAAGAGACCCAGTACTTC; j_call: TRBJ2-5; clone_size: .; v_call: TRBV7-2; d_call: TRBD2
cdr3_aa: CASRTGPGVRNTEAFF; cdr3_nt: TGTGCCAGCAGGACAGGGCCGGGAGTCAGGAACACTGAAGCTTTCTTT; j_call: TRBJ1-1; clone_size: .; v_call: TRBV2; d_call: TRBD1
cdr3_aa: CSVLTGENTEAFF; cdr3_nt: TGCAGCGTGCTCACAGGGGAGAACACTGAAGCTTTCTTT; j_call: TRBJ1-1; clone_size: .; v_call: TRBV29-1; d_call: TRBD1
cdr3_aa: CASSSSGTGPSSYEQYF; cdr3_nt: TGCGCCAGCTCCTCCAGCGGGACAGGCCCGAGCTCCTACGAGCAGTACTTC; j_call: TRBJ2-7; clone_size: .; v_call: TRBV5-1; d_call: .
cdr3_aa: CASRGARGRQNNYGYTF; cdr3_nt: TGTGCCAGTAGGGGTGCCCGCGGAAGACAGAATAACTATGGCTACACCTTC; j_call: TRBJ1-2; clone_size: .; v_call: TRBV19; d_call: .
cdr3_aa: CASSLVPLILEAFF; cdr3_nt: TGTGCCAGCAGCTTAGTCCCCCTAATACTAGAAGCTTTCTTT; j_call: TRBJ1-1; clone_size: .; v_call: TRBV11-2; d_call: .
cdr3_aa: CASSSQGQGSYNEQFF; cdr3_nt: TGTGCCAGCAGCTCCCAGGGACAGGGGTCCTACAATGAGCAGTTCTTC; j_call: TRBJ2-1; clone_size: .; v_call: TRBV7-2; d_call: TRBD1